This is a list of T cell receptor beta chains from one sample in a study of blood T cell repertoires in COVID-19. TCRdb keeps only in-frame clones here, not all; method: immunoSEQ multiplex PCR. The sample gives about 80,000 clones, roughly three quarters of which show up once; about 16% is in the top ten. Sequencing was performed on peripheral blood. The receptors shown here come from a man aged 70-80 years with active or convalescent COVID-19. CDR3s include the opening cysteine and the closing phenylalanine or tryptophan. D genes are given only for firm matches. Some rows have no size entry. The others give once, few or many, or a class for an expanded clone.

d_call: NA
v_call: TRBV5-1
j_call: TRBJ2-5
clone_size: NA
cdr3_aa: CASSPGGQETQYF
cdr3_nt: TGCGCCAGCAGCCCCGGGGGCCAAGAGACCCAGTACTTC

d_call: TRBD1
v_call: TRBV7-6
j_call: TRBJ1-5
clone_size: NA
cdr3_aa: CASSPSRDRGGQPQHF
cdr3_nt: TGTGCCAGCAGCCCAAGCCGGGACAGGGGCGGCCAGCCCCAGCATTTT

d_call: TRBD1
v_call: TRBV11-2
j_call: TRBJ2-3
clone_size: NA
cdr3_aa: CASSLGNRGSTDTQYF
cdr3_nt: TGTGCCAGCAGCTTAGGGAACAGGGGGAGCACAGATACGCAGTATTTT

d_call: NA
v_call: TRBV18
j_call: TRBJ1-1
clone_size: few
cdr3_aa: CASSPSQGMDTEAFF
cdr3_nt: TGTGCCAGCTCACCATCACAGGGAATGGACACTGAAGCTTTCTTT

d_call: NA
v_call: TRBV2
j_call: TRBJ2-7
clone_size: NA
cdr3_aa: CASKSVTYEQYF
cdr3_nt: TGTGCCAGCAAGTCGGTAACCTACGAGCAGTACTTC

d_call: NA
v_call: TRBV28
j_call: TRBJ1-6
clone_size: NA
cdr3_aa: CASSSEGSSYNSPLHF
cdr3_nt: TGTGCCAGCAGTTCAGAAGGGAGCTCCTATAATTCACCCCTCCACTTT

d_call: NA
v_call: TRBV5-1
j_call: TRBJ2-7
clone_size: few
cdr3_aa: CASSANVYEQYF
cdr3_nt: TGCGCCAGCAGCGCGAATGTTTACGAGCAGTACTTC

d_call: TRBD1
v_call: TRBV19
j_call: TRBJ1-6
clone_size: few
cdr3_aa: CASRKRGATGGQSPLHF
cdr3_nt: TGTGCCTCCCGGAAGAGAGGGGCCACAGGGGGACAATCACCCCTCCACTTT

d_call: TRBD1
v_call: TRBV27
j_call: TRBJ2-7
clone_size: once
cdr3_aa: CASSLLAGGIYEQYF
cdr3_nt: TGTGCCAGCAGTTTGTTGGCAGGGGGTATCTACGAGCAGTACTTC

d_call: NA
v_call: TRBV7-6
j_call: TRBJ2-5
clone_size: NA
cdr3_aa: CASSPRQEETQYF
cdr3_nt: TGTGCCAGCAGCCCCCGGCAGGAAGAGACCCAGTACTTC

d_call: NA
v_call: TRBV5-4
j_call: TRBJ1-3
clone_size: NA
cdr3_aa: CASSFRDAGNTIYF
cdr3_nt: TGTGCCAGCAGCTTCAGGGATGCTGGAAACACCATATATTTT

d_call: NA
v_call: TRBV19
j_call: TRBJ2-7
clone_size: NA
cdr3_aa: CASSGLKPPYEQYF
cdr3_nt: TGTGCCAGTAGTGGACTGAAACCCCCCTACGAGCAGTACTTC

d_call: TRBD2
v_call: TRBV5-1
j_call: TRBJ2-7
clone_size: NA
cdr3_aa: CASSKRGGSYEQYF
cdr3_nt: TGCGCCAGCAGTAAGCGGGGGGGCTCCTACGAGCAGTACTTC

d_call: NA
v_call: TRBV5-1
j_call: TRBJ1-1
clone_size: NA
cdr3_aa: CASSSQDMNTEAFF
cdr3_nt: TGCGCCAGCAGCTCCCAGGACATGAACACTGAAGCTTTCTTT

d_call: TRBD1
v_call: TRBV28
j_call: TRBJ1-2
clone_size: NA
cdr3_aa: CASSAPTGAYGYTF
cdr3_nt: TGTGCCAGCAGTGCCCCGACAGGGGCCTATGGCTACACCTTC

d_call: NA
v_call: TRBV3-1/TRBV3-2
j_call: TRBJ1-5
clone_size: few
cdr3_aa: CASSQDGFGQGLTHQPQHF
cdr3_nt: TGTGCCAGCAGCCAAGATGGGTTTGGCCAGGGTTTGACCCATCAGCCCCAGCATTTT

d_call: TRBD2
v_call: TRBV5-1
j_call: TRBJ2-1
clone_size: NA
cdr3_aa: CASSPVGTRVNEQFF
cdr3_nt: TGCGCCAGCAGCCCGGTAGGGACTAGAGTTAATGAGCAGTTCTTC

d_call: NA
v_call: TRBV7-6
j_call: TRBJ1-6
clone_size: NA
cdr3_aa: CASGDRALGSPLHF
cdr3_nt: TGTGCCAGCGGCGACAGAGCCTTGGGGTCACCCCTCCACTTT

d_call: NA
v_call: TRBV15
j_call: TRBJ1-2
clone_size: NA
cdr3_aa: CATSRDPGETF
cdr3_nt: TGTGCCACCAGCAGAGACCCGGGAGAAACCTTC

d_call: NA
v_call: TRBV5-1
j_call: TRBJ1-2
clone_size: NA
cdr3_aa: CASSLGDTGRRGYTF
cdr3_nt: TGCGCCAGCAGCCTGGGGGACACCGGACGGCGCGGCTACACCTTC

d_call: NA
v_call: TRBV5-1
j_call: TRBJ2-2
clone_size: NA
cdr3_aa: CASSFEDGELFF
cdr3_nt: TGCGCCAGCAGCTTTGAGGACGGGGAGCTGTTTTTT

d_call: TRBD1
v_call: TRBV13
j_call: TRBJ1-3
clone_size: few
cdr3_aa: CASSHRGLLSGNTIYF
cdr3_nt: TGTGCCAGCAGCCACAGGGGGCTGCTCTCTGGAAACACCATATATTTT

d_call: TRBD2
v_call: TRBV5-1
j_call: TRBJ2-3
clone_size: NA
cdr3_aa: CASSPGLTSASTDTQYF
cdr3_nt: TGCGCCAGCAGCCCTGGGCTGACTAGCGCTAGCACAGATACGCAGTATTTT

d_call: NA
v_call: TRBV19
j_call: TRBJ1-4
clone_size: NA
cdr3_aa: CASSITNFGNEKLFF
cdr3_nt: TGTGCCAGTAGTATAACCAACTTTGGTAATGAAAAACTGTTTTTT

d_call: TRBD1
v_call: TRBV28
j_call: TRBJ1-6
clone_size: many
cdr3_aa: CASSLDPQGALNSPLHF
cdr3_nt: TGTGCCAGCAGTTTAGATCCCCAGGGGGCATTAAATTCACCCCTCCACTTT

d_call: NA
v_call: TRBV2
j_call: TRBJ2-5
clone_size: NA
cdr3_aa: CASSNRGSRETQYF
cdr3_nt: TGTGCCAGCAGTAATCGGGGGAGTCGAGAGACCCAGTACTTC

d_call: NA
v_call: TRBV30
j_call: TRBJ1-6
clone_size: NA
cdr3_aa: CAWRDIFGSPLHF
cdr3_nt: TGTGCCTGGAGAGACATTTTTGGGTCACCCCTCCACTTT

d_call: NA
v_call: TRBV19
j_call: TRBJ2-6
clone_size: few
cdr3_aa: CASTRSQGRASGANVLTF
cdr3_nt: TGTGCCAGTACCCGTAGCCAGGGGAGGGCCTCTGGGGCCAACGTCCTGACTTTC

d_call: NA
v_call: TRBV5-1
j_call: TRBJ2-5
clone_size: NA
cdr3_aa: CASSLSAGQETQYF
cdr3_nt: TGCGCCAGCAGCTTATCGGCAGGCCAAGAGACCCAGTACTTC

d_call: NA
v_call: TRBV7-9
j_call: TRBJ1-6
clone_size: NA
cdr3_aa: CASSLGDSPLHF
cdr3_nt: TGTGCCAGCAGCCTGGGCGATTCACCCCTCCACTTT

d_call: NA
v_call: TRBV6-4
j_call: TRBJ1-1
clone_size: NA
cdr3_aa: CASSNNRNTEAFF
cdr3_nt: TGTGCCAGCAGTAATAATAGGAACACTGAAGCTTTCTTT

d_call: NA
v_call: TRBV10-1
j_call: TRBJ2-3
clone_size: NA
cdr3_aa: CASSGQATDTQYF
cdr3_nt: TGCGCCAGCAGTGGACAGGCCACAGATACGCAGTATTTT

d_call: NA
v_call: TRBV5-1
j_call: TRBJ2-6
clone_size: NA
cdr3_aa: CASSLGGGANVLTF
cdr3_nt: TGCGCCAGCAGCTTGGGAGGTGGGGCCAACGTCCTGACTTTC

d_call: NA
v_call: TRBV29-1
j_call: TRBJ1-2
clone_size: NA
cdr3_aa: CSVSSDSAKNYGYTF
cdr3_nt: TGCAGCGTCTCCTCCGACAGTGCAAAAAACTATGGCTACACCTTC

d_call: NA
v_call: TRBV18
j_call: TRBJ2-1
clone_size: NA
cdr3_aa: CASSRRVAAFDEQFF
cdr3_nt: TGTGCCAGCTCACGACGGGTAGCGGCTTTCGATGAGCAGTTCTTC

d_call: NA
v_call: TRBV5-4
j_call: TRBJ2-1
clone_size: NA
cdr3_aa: CASSLYGYEQFF
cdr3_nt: TGTGCCAGCAGCTTGTACGGGTATGAGCAGTTCTTC

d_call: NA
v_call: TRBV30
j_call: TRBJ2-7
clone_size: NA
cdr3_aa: CAWSAPGREKGSYEQYF
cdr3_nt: TGTGCCTGGAGTGCCCCCGGCAGGGAAAAGGGCTCCTACGAGCAGTACTTC